The rows below give T cell receptor beta chains drawn from one sample of a study of blood T cell repertoires in COVID-19. Assay: immunoSEQ multiplex PCR; the TCRdb copy retains only in-frame clones and omits some. The repertoire holds some 310,000 clones, with around 92% as singletons. Sequences were obtained from PBMCs or T cells enriched from blood (not recorded which). The receptor source for this set is a woman aged 25 to 39 who had recovered from COVID-19. Both conserved end residues are part of each CDR3. A D gene is named only where the DNA matches it firmly. Some rows mark clone size as missing; the rest say once, few, many or name a class of expanded clone.

-,TRBV3-1/TRBV3-2,-,TRBJ2-1,TGTGCCAGCAGCCAAAACTACGGGGGTAGTATGAGCGATGAGCAGTTCTTC,CASSQNYGGSMSDEQFF
TRBD1,TRBV18,-,TRBJ2-2,TGTGCCAGCTCACCAGGATCACAGGGGCCCGGGGAGCTGTTTTTT,CASSPGSQGPGELFF
TRBD1,TRBV7-6,-,TRBJ1-4,TGTGCCAGCAGCTCTGCGGGACAGGGGGATGAAAAACTGTTTTTT,CASSSAGQGDEKLFF
-,TRBV7-6,-,TRBJ2-7,TGTGCCAGCAGCTTAGGCGGGGACTCCTACGAGCAGTACTTC,CASSLGGDSYEQYF
TRBD1,TRBV15,-,TRBJ2-7,TGTGCCACCAGCGCCTTTAGTTGGGACAGGGGGTTTGGATTGTCCGACGAGCAGTACTTC,CATSAFSWDRGFGLSDEQYF
TRBD1,TRBV27,-,TRBJ1-1,TGTGCCAGCAGTACTCTTCCCAGGGGGTTCACTGAAGCTTTCTTT,CASSTLPRGFTEAFF
-,TRBV28,once,TRBJ1-5,TGTGCCAGCAGTTTGACAGATAATCAGCCCCAGCATTTT,CASSLTDNQPQHF
-,TRBV27,-,TRBJ1-3,TGTGCCAGCAGTATCGGGGGAGAAAGAAACACCATATATTTT,CASSIGGERNTIYF
TRBD1,TRBV5-6,-,TRBJ2-7,TGTGCCAGCAGCGCTGCCGGGACAGGGTTCTACGAGCAGTACTTC,CASSAAGTGFYEQYF
TRBD1,TRBV4-1,-,TRBJ1-1,TGCGCCAGCAGCCAGCAGACAGGGCGGGTTACTGAAGCTTTCTTT,CASSQQTGRVTEAFF
-,TRBV5-6,-,TRBJ1-5,TGTGCCAGCAGCTGGCGCGGGGGTCATGATAGCAATCAGCCCCAGCATTTT,CASSWRGGHDSNQPQHF
-,TRBV19,-,TRBJ1-3,TGTGCCAGTAGCCCGGGACACCCTACTGGAAACACCATATATTTT,CASSPGHPTGNTIYF
-,TRBV4-1,-,TRBJ1-1,TGCGCCAGCAGCCAGGTTTGGGGGGGTGGCACTGAAGCTTTCTTT,CASSQVWGGGTEAFF
-,TRBV7-9,-,TRBJ2-7,TGTGCCAGCAGCTCTCCAGGGACACCGACTTCACGTCACTACGAGCAGTACTTC,CASSSPGTPTSRHYEQYF
-,TRBV5-8,few,TRBJ1-2,TGTGCCAGCAGCTTGCGGGGGGGAAACTATGGCTACACCTTC,CASSLRGGNYGYTF
-,TRBV6-5,-,TRBJ1-5,TGTGCCAGCAGTTATTTGTCCGGTCAGCCCCAGCATTTT,CASSYLSGQPQHF
TRBD1,TRBV6-5,few,TRBJ1-1,TGTGCCAGCAGTTACTCGGACAGGGCCGCCACTGAAGCTTTCTTT,CASSYSDRAATEAFF
-,TRBV5-6,-,TRBJ1-1,TGTGCCAGCAGCCCTGGAGTGTCTAAGGCTTTCTTT,CASSPGVSKAFF
-,TRBV2,few,TRBJ2-5,TGTGCCAGCAGTGAAGTATTCGTAGCGGCCCAAGAGACCCAGTACTTC,CASSEVFVAAQETQYF
TRBD2,TRBV19,-,TRBJ2-3,TGTGCCAGTACCAAGACTAGCGGGATCACAGATACGCAGTATTTT,CASTKTSGITDTQYF
-,TRBV7-2,-,TRBJ2-3,TGTGCCAGCAGCCTTAAGACACAGTATTTT,CASSLKTQYF
TRBD2,TRBV5-1,-,TRBJ2-1,TGCGCCAGCAGCCCGACTAGCGGGAGGCCCCGAGATGAGCAGTTCTTC,CASSPTSGRPRDEQFF
-,TRBV6-5,-,TRBJ1-6,TGTGCCAGCAGTTACTCGAAGACAGCCCTAGATTCACCCCTCCACTTT,CASSYSKTALDSPLHF
-,TRBV7-6,-,TRBJ2-7,TGTGCCAGCAGCTTCGGTCTCGGGGTTTCCTACGAGCAGTACTTC,CASSFGLGVSYEQYF
-,TRBV5-6,-,TRBJ1-2,TGTGCCAGCAGCTTGGGGGCCAACTATGGCTACACCTTC,CASSLGANYGYTF
TRBD1,TRBV5-1,once,TRBJ1-6,TGCGCCAGCCGCCCCGGGACAGGGGATTCACCCCTCCACTTT,CASRPGTGDSPLHF
-,TRBV18,-,TRBJ1-1,TGTGCCAGCTCACCTAACCTTTCCAGGGGTTCATCTGAAGCTTTCTTT,CASSPNLSRGSSEAFF
-,TRBV9,-,TRBJ2-7,TGTGCCAGCGACGGGTCGAGGACAGTGACCTACGAGCAGTACTTC,CASDGSRTVTYEQYF
-,TRBV5-1,-,TRBJ1-1,TGCGCCAGCAGCTTGCTACAGGGCCTGATGAACACTGAAGCTTTCTTT,CASSLLQGLMNTEAFF
-,TRBV7-9,-,TRBJ1-1,TGTGCCAGCAGCTTTAGTGCGGGAGAAAACACTGAAGCTTTCTTT,CASSFSAGENTEAFF
TRBD2,TRBV30,-,TRBJ2-3,TGTGCCTGGAGTGCCTCGAAGGTAGCGGGAGCTGATACGCAGTATTTT,CAWSASKVAGADTQYF
-,TRBV7-2,-,TRBJ1-2,TGTGCCAGCAGCTTAAACTCAGGGGCGGAAGGCTACACCTTC,CASSLNSGAEGYTF
TRBD1,TRBV9,-,TRBJ2-2,TGTGCCAGCAGCGTGCAGGACAGGCGGACCGGGGAGCTGTTTTTT,CASSVQDRRTGELFF
TRBD1,TRBV7-9,-,TRBJ2-1,TGTGCCAGCAGCAAAGCCGGGACAGGGAAGGTGGATGAGCAGTTCTTC,CASSKAGTGKVDEQFF
-,TRBV19,-,TRBJ2-1,TGTGCCAGTAGTATAGGAAAGCGGCCCTCCTACAATGAGCAGTTCTTC,CASSIGKRPSYNEQFF
TRBD2,TRBV12-3/TRBV12-4,-,TRBJ2-1,TGTGCCAGCAGCAAGGGACTACCCAATGAGCAGTTCTTC,CASSKGLPNEQFF
-,TRBV20-1,once,TRBJ1-1,TGCAGTGCTAGGAGGAGGGCTGAAGCTTTCTTT,CSARRRAEAFF
TRBD1,TRBV13,-,TRBJ2-7,TGTGCCAGCAGCAAGACAGGGGGTGAGTTCTACGAGCAGTACTTC,CASSKTGGEFYEQYF
-,TRBV5-1,few,TRBJ2-5,TGCGCCAGCAGCTCCAACCCACTAGCCATAGTACAAGAGACCCAGTACTTC,CASSSNPLAIVQETQYF
-,TRBV11-2,-,TRBJ1-3,TGTGCCAGCAGCTTAGGTCCAGACAGCTCTGGAAACACCATATATTTT,CASSLGPDSSGNTIYF
-,TRBV28,-,TRBJ1-5,TGTGCCAGCAGTCCTACCGACAGAAATCAGCCCCAGCATTTT,CASSPTDRNQPQHF
-,TRBV21-1,-,TRBJ2-7,TGTGCCAGCAGACGAAGGTTAGCCTTCTACGAGCAGTACTTC,CASRRRLAFYEQYF
-,TRBV5-4,-,TRBJ2-2,TGTGCCAGCAGCTTGGACAGCGGGGAGCTGTTTTTT,CASSLDSGELFF
TRBD1,TRBV5-1,-,TRBJ2-1,TGCGCCAGCAGCCCCGGACAGGGGCTCTCCTACAATGAGCAGTTCTTC,CASSPGQGLSYNEQFF
-,TRBV2,-,TRBJ1-1,TGTGCCAGCTCCGTGAGGGCACGAAACACTGAAGCTTTCTTT,CASSVRARNTEAFF
TRBD1,TRBV9,-,TRBJ1-2,TGTGCCAGCAGCGTAGGAATAGGACAGGGAGGAACAGGCTACACCTTC,CASSVGIGQGGTGYTF
TRBD2,TRBV6-5,-,TRBJ2-7,TGTGCCAGCAGTTACTCGGGACTAGCGACTGGAGAGCAGTACTTC,CASSYSGLATGEQYF
-,TRBV7-9,-,TRBJ1-1,TGTGCCAGCAGCTTATTCAAGACTAACACTGAAGCTTTCTTT,CASSLFKTNTEAFF
TRBD2,TRBV19,-,TRBJ2-3,TGTGCCAGTAGTATCCGGGAGGGGGGCACAGATACGCAGTATTTT,CASSIREGGTDTQYF
-,TRBV21-1,-,TRBJ1-5,TGTGCCAGCAGCAACATACGTCCCGCCAGGCGCAATCAGCCCCAGCATTTT,CASSNIRPARRNQPQHF
-,TRBV4-1,-,TRBJ2-4,TGCGCCAGCAGCCGCCTACCGGGAGCCAAAAACATTCAGTACTTC,CASSRLPGAKNIQYF
-,TRBV9,-,TRBJ1-3,TGTGCCAGCAGCGTAGAGGGCAGGGCCACTGGAAACACCATATATTTT,CASSVEGRATGNTIYF
-,TRBV3-1/TRBV3-2,-,TRBJ1-5,TGTGCCAGCAGCCAAGATCCGGTGGGCAATCAGCCCCAGCATTTT,CASSQDPVGNQPQHF